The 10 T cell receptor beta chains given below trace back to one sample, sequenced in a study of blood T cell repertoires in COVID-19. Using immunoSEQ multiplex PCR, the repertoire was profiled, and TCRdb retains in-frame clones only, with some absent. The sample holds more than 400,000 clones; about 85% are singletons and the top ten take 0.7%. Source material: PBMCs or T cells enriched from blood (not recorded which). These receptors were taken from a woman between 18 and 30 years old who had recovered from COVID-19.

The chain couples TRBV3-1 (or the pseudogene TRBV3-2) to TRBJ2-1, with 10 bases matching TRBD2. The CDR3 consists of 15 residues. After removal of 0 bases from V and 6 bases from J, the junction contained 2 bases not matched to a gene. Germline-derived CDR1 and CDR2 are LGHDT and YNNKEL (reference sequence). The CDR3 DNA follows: TGTGCCAGCAGCCAAGACAGCGGGGGGGGCAATGAGCAGTTCTTC. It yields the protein CASSQDSGGGNEQFF.

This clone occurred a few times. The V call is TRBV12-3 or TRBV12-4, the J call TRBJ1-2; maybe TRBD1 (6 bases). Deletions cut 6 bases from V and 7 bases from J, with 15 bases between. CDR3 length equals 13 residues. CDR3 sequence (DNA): TGTGCCAGCAGCTGGGGGGGGCTGAGTGGCTACACCTTC. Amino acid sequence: CASSWGGLSGYTF.

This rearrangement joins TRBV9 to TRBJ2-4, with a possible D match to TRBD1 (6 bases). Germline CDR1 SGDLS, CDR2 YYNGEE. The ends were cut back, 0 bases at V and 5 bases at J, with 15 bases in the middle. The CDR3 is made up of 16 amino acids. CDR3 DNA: TGTGCCAGCAGCGTAGGGACCGGGACACCTCAAAACATTCAGTACTTC. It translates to CASSVGTGTPQNIQYF.

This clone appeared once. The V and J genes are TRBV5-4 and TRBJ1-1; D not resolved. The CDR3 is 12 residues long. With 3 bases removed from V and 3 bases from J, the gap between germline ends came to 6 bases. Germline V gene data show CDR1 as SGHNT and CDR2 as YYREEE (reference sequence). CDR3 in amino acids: CASSSEDTEAFF. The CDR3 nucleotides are TGTGCCAGCAGCTCAGAGGACACTGAAGCTTTCTTT. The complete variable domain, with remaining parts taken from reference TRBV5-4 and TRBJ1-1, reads ETGVTQSPTHLIKTRGQQVTLRCSSQSGHNTVSWYQQALGQGPQFIFQYYREEENGRGNFPPRFSGLQFPNYSSELNVNALELDDSALYLCASSSEDTEAFFGQGTRLTVV.

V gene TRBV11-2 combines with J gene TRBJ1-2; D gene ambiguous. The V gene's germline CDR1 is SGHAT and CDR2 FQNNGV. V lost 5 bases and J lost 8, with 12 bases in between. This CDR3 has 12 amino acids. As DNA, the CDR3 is TGTGCCAGCAGCCTGCACTACGACGGCTACACCTTC. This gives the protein CASSLHYDGYTF.

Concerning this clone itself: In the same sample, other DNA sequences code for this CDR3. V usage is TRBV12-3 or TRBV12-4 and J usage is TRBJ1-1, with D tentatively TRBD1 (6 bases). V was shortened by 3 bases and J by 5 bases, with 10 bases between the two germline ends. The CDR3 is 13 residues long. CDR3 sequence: CASSLRGGTEAFF. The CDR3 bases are TGTGCCAGCAGTTTGAGGGGGGGGACTGAAGCTTTCTTT.

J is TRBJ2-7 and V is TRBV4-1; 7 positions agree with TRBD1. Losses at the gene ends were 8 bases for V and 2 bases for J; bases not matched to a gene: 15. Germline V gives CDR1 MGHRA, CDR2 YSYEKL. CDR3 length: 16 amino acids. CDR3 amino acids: CASAKGRGGATYEQYF. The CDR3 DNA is TGCGCCAGCGCCAAGGGAAGAGGGGGCGCCACCTACGAGCAGTACTTC.

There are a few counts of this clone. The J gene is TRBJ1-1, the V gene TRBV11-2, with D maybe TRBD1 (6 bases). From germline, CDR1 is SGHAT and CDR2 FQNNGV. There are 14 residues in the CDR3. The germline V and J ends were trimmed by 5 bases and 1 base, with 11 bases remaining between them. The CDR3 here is CASSLRGRNTEAFF. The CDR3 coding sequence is TGTGCCAGCAGCCTCAGGGGTCGGAACACTGAAGCTTTCTTT.

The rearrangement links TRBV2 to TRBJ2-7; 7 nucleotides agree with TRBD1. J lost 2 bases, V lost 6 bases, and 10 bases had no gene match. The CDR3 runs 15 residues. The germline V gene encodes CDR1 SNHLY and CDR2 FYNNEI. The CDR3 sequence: CASSERGQLPYEQYF. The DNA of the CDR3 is TGTGCCAGCAGCGAACGGGGACAGCTTCCCTACGAGCAGTACTTC. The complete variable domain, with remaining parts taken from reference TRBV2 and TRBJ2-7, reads EPEVTQTPSHQVTQMGQEVILRCVPISNHLYFYWYRQILGQKVEFLVSFYNNEISEKSEIFDDQFSVERPDGSNFTLKIRSTKLEDSAMYFCASSERGQLPYEQYFGPGTRLTVT.

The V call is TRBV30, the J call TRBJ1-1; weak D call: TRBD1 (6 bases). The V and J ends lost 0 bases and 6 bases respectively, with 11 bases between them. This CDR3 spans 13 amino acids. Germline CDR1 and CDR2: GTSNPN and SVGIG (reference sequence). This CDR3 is CAWSVESGAEAFF. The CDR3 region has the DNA TGTGCCTGGAGTGTGGAGTCAGGGGCTGAAGCTTTCTTT.